Described below is a single T cell receptor beta chain sequence and its context. The CDR3 is 14 residues long. The germline V gene has CDR1 MNHEY and CDR2 SVGAGI. J lost 2 bases, V lost 9 bases, and 7 bases had no gene match. Sample treatment: 19 received Ad26.COV2.S at low or high dose, single or two shots; five or six received placebo; per-sample allocation not given. Day 63 following the first vaccine or placebo injection was when the samples were taken. This sample is part of a study of Ad26.COV2.S vaccination and SARS-CoV-2 variants. TCRdb's table, derived via immunoSEQ multiplex PCR, lists solely in-frame clones and lacks some. The sample includes approximately 240,000 clones, 70% to 90% of them seen just once.

The chain couples TRBV6-5 to TRBJ2-7; TRBD2 matches at 10 bases. The origin of this receptor is a person aged 18-65 years who received the Ad26.COV2.S COVID-19 vaccine or a placebo. Sequenced here: peripheral blood, sampled in a trial of Ad26.COV2.S vaccine versus placebo. The CDR3 DNA follows: TGTGCCAGTAATCGAGCGGGAGGGCCCTACGAGCAGTACTTC. Its translation is CASNRAGGPYEQYF.